This TCR beta chain was identified in a study of tumor-infiltrating lymphocytes in localized non-small cell lung cancer. For the study at large: Each patient gave resected tumor and non-adjacent uninvolved lung tissue.

Libraries were prepared by immunoSEQ multiplex PCR; TCRdb keeps only in-frame clonotypes and omits some of them. The table includes a few thousand clones, around 52% detected once. The CDR3 extends over 14 amino acids. V lost 0 bases to trimming and J lost 4 bases; unmatched junction nucleotides: 1. CDR1 MNHEY and CDR2 SVGAGI come from the germline V gene. The study's findings and limits: Different pieces of the same tissue were used for each assay. T-cell fraction did not differ between immunotypes IM1 and IM2. Not all patients were TCR sequenced, owing to tissue quantity.

For this clone: No antigen is known for it.

The V and J genes are TRBV6-5 and TRBJ1-1; 8 bases map to TRBD1. The sequenced sample consisted of uninvolved lung tissue not adjacent to the tumor. The clonotype comes from a human donor with non-small cell lung cancer. CDR3: CASSYSQGGTEAFF. The CDR3 DNA reads as TGTGCCAGCAGTTACTCACAGGGGGGCACTGAAGCTTTCTTT.